The rows below give T cell receptor beta chains drawn from one sample of a study of shared clonotypes between healthy human individuals. The protocol was immunoSEQ multiplex PCR, while the TCRdb copy is restricted to in-frame clones and leaves out a portion. The profile shows about 1.5 million clones, approximately 97% of them singletons. What was sequenced was naive CD4+ T cells sorted from blood. These receptors originate from a man aged 25-45 years in good health. CDR3s include the opening cysteine and the closing phenylalanine or tryptophan. D genes are given only for firm matches. Size tells how often a clone was seen (once, few, many) or the class of an expanded clone, and some rows leave it out.

v_gene	abundance	len	d_gene	j_gene	CDR3nt	CDR3aa
TRBV5-1	.	14	TRBD1	TRBJ1-1	TGCGCCAGCAGCGCTCGACAGGGTGGCACTGAAGCTTTCTTT	CASSARQGGTEAFF
TRBV6-6	.	16	TRBD1	TRBJ2-2	TGTGCCAGCAGTTCTGTGGGACAGGGTCACACCGGGGAGCTGTTTTTT	CASSSVGQGHTGELFF
TRBV7-3	.	14	.	TRBJ2-7	TGTGCCAGCAGAAAATCGGACGGTTCCTACGAGCAGTACTTC	CASRKSDGSYEQYF
TRBV18	.	14	.	TRBJ2-7	TGTGCCAGCTCACCAGACGGCCAGGGGGGCGAGCAGTACTTC	CASSPDGQGGEQYF
TRBV29-1	.	13	.	TRBJ1-2	TGCAGCGTTGTTTCCGAGGGCCCCTATGGCTACACCTTC	CSVVSEGPYGYTF
TRBV2	.	13	TRBD1	TRBJ1-1	TGTGCCAGCAGTGGACCGACAGGGCTTGAAGCTTTCTTT	CASSGPTGLEAFF
TRBV6-1	.	15	TRBD1	TRBJ2-4	TGTGCCAGCAGTGCCCCGACAGGGGGTGACGTCATTCAGTACTTC	CASSAPTGGDVIQYF
TRBV18	.	16	TRBD1	TRBJ2-7	TGTGCCAGCTCACAGCTACCGGGACAGGGAAGCCACGAGCAGTACTTC	CASSQLPGQGSHEQYF
TRBV5-5	.	14	.	TRBJ1-1	TGTGCCAGCAGCGCGACCGATAGGCGGGACACAGCTTTCTTT	CASSATDRRDTAFF
TRBV10-2	.	14	.	TRBJ1-4	TGCGCCAGCAGATCAGGGTGGACTAATGAAAAACTGTTTTTT	CASRSGWTNEKLFF
TRBV10-3	.	15	TRBD1	TRBJ2-1	TGTGCCATCAGGAACGGGGACAGAGATTACAATGAGCAGTTCTTC	CAIRNGDRDYNEQFF
TRBV7-2	once	14	.	TRBJ1-5	TGTGCCAGCAGCTTAAGGGGTGGAAATCAGCCCCAGCATTTT	CASSLRGGNQPQHF
TRBV9	once	16	.	TRBJ2-2	TGTGCCAGCAGCGTAGTTCTGACTCCGGGGGCCGGGGAGCTGTTTTTT	CASSVVLTPGAGELFF
TRBV6-5	.	13	.	TRBJ2-2	TGTGCCAGCAGCAAGGCTGGGGGTTACGAGCTGTTTTTT	CASSKAGGYELFF
TRBV30	.	13	.	TRBJ1-4	TGTGCCTGGAGTGTACGACTCGATGAAAAACTGTTTTTT	CAWSVRLDEKLFF
TRBV18	.	14	TRBD1	TRBJ2-7	TGTGCCAGCTCACCTTGGCCAGGGGGCGACGAGCAGTACTTC	CASSPWPGGDEQYF
TRBV27	once	15	.	TRBJ2-2	TGTGCCAGCAGTTCCAACAGGGTCAACCCCGGGGAGCTGTTTTTT	CASSSNRVNPGELFF
TRBV28	.	15	.	TRBJ1-1	TGTGCCAGCAGTGCAATGACGGGTTTAGGAACTGAAGCTTTCTTT	CASSAMTGLGTEAFF
TRBV11-2	.	12	.	TRBJ1-1	TGTGCCAGCAGCTTGATGGACACTGAAGCTTTCTTT	CASSLMDTEAFF
TRBV23-1	.	22	.	TRBJ2-5	TGCGCCAGCAGTTTACCCGGCCCGGGCTTGCTCAGCGGACAGGGACTAGGGGAGACCCAGTACTTC	CASSLPGPGLLSGQGLGETQYF
TRBV29-1	.	12	.	TRBJ2-3	TGCAGCGTTGAAGGGCGCGCAGATACGCAGTATTTT	CSVEGRADTQYF
TRBV2	.	11	TRBD2	TRBJ2-1	TGTGCCTTGGCGGGGGGCAATGAGCAGTTCTTC	CALAGGNEQFF
TRBV15	.	13	.	TRBJ2-7	TGTGCCACCAGCAGAGATCGGGCGGCCGAGCAGTACTTC	CATSRDRAAEQYF
TRBV20-1	once	10	.	TRBJ2-7	TGCAGTGCTAGAGTTGTCGAGCAGTACTTC	CSARVVEQYF
TRBV11-3	.	14	TRBD1	TRBJ1-2	TGTGCCAGCAGCTTCGCCCCCACAGGGGCTGGCTACACCTTC	CASSFAPTGAGYTF
TRBV7-8	.	17	TRBD2	TRBJ2-1	TGTGCCAGCAGCTACACTCGGCTAGCGGACTCCTACAATGAGCAGTTCTTC	CASSYTRLADSYNEQFF
TRBV5-1	.	13	.	TRBJ1-1	TGCGCCAGCAGCCAGTACAGGGCCACTGAAGCTTTCTTT	CASSQYRATEAFF
TRBV5-1	.	15	TRBD2	TRBJ2-5	TGCGCCAGCATTGGCTCTAGCGGGAGCGTTGAGACCCAGTACTTC	CASIGSSGSVETQYF
TRBV29-1	.	13	.	TRBJ2-1	TGCAGCGTTGGGCAGACAGTGGTCAATGAGCAGTTCTTC	CSVGQTVVNEQFF
TRBV5-5	.	14	.	TRBJ1-5	TGTGCCAGCAGCTCCCAGTGGGGCGATCAGCCCCAGCATTTT	CASSSQWGDQPQHF
TRBV18	.	15	.	TRBJ2-7	TGTGCCAGCTCACCACCAGGATCATATGATCACGAGCAGTACTTC	CASSPPGSYDHEQYF
TRBV7-2	.	16	TRBD2	TRBJ2-5	TGTGCCAGCAGCTTAGACCGCCTAGCGGGAGGAGAGACCCAGTACTTC	CASSLDRLAGGETQYF
TRBV5-1	once	16	TRBD2	TRBJ2-1	TGCGCCAGCAGTCCGGGAGGGACTAGCGGGGCCAATGAGCAGTTCTTC	CASSPGGTSGANEQFF
TRBV18	.	17	TRBD1	TRBJ2-2	TGTGCCAGCTCACCTACGAGGGACAGGTCGAACACCGGGGAGCTGTTTTTT	CASSPTRDRSNTGELFF
TRBV5-4	.	14	.	TRBJ2-7	TGTGCCAGCAGCCGAAAGGACGGAGTTGACGAGCAGTACTTC	CASSRKDGVDEQYF
TRBV5-6	.	15	.	TRBJ2-7	TGTGCCAGCAGCTTGTTAGGATTTAGCTCCTACGAGCAGTACTTC	CASSLLGFSSYEQYF
TRBV13	.	13	TRBD1	TRBJ2-7	TGTGCCAGCAGCTGGACAGGAAGTAACGAGCAGTACTTC	CASSWTGSNEQYF
TRBV10-3	.	14	.	TRBJ2-1	TGTGCCATCAGTGCTGACATCCCTTACAATGAGCAGTTCTTC	CAISADIPYNEQFF
TRBV6-1	.	15	.	TRBJ1-4	TGTGCCAGCAGTGCCTCTGGGGAGACTAATGAAAAACTGTTTTTT	CASSASGETNEKLFF
TRBV2	.	14	.	TRBJ2-3	TGTGCCTTAGAGAGTAAGATACCTAGGGATACGCAGTATTTT	CALESKIPRDTQYF
TRBV11-1	.	15	TRBD2	TRBJ2-1	TGTGCCAGCAGCTTCCCGGGGGGAATGTACAATGAGCAGTTCTTC	CASSFPGGMYNEQFF
TRBV28	.	13	.	TRBJ1-2	TGTGCCAGCAGTTTACCCGGACAGTATGGCTACACCTTC	CASSLPGQYGYTF
TRBV27	.	19	.	TRBJ1-2	TGTGCCAGCAGTTTGCATATGTCCACCACGGGTAATGCTAACTATGGCTACACCTTC	CASSLHMSTTGNANYGYTF
TRBV5-1	.	19	TRBD2	TRBJ2-1	TGCGCCAGCAGCTTGCGACTAGCGGGAGGGCAGGGCTCCTACAATGAGCAGTTCTTC	CASSLRLAGGQGSYNEQFF
TRBV7-2	.	12	TRBD2	TRBJ2-1	TGTGCCAGCAGCTCCGGACTAGCCCGAATGGTCTTC	CASSSGLARMVF
TRBV28	.	16	.	TRBJ2-1	TGTGCCAGCAGTTTATTGGGGAGCGGAACCTACAATGAGCAGTTCTTC	CASSLLGSGTYNEQFF
TRBV2	.	8	.	TRBJ2-7	TGTGCCAGCAGTGAAGGGTCTTTC	CASSEGSF
TRBV6-1	.	14	.	TRBJ1-1	TGTGCCAGCAGTGACTTACTCCTCGGCACTGAAGCTTTCTTT	CASSDLLLGTEAFF
TRBV28	.	14	.	TRBJ1-2	TGTGCCAGCAGTTTAGGGCGGTGGGATTTTGGCTACACCTTC	CASSLGRWDFGYTF
TRBV6-1	.	13	.	TRBJ2-1	TGTGCCAGTACCGGGAAGCACTACAATGAGCAGTTCTTC	CASTGKHYNEQFF
TRBV7-2	.	15	.	TRBJ2-1	TGTGCCAGCAGCCCCGCGGGGAGCTCCTACAATGAGCAGTTCTTC	CASSPAGSSYNEQFF
TRBV29-1	.	13	.	TRBJ1-2	TGCAGCGTTCTAGGGGACGGGAACTATGGCTACACCTTC	CSVLGDGNYGYTF
TRBV28	.	14	TRBD2	TRBJ2-7	TGTGCCAGCACCCCGGGCGGGGGCTCCTACGAGCAGTACTTC	CASTPGGGSYEQYF
TRBV6-5	.	13	TRBD2	TRBJ2-1	TGTGCCAGCAGCCGGACTAGCGGTAATGAGCAGTTCTTC	CASSRTSGNEQFF
TRBV29-1	.	13	TRBD2	TRBJ2-1	TGCAGCGCTCGTGGGGGGGCCTACAATGAGCAGTTCTTC	CSARGGAYNEQFF